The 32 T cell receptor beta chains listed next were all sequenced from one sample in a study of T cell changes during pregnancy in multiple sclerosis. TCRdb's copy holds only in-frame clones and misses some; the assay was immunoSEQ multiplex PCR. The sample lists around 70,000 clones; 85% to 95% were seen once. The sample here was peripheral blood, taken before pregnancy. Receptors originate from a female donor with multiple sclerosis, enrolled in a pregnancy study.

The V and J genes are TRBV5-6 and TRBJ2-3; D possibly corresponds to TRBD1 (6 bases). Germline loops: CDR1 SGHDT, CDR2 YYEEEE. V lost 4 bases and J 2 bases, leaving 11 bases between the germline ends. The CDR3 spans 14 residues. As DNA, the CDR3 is TGTGCCAGCAGCGGCGACAGGTTCACAGATACGCAGTATTTT. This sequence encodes CASSGDRFTDTQYF.

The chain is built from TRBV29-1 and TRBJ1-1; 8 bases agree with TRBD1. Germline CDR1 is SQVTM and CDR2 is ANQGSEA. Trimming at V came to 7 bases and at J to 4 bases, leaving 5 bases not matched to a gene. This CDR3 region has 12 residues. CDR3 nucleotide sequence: TGCAGCGGTGACAGGGGAGCCACTGAAGCTTTCTTT. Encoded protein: CSGDRGATEAFF.

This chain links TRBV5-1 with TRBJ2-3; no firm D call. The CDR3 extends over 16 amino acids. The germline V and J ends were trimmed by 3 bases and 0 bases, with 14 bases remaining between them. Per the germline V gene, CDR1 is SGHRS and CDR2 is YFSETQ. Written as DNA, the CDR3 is TGCGCCAGCAGCTCTGTCTCACTAATGAGCACAGATACGCAGTATTTT. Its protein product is CASSSVSLMSTDTQYF.

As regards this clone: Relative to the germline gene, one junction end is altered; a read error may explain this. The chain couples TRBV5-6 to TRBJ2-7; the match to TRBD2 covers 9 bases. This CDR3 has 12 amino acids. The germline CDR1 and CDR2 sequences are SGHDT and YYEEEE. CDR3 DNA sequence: TGTGCCAGCAGCCTGCGTAGCGGGAGTATCCTATTC. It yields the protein CASSLRSGSILF.

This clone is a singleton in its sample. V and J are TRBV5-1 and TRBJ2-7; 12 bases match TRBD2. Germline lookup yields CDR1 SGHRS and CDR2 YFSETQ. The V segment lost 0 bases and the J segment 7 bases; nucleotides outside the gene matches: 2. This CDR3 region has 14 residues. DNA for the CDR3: TGCGCCAGCAGCTTGGGACTAGCGGGAGTGGAGCAGTACTTC. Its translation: CASSLGLAGVEQYF.

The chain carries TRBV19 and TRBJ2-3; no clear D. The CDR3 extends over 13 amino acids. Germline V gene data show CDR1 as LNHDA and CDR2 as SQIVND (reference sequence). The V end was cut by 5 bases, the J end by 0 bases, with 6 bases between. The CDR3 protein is CASSVYSTDTQYF. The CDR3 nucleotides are TGTGCCAGTAGTGTATATAGCACAGATACGCAGTATTTT.

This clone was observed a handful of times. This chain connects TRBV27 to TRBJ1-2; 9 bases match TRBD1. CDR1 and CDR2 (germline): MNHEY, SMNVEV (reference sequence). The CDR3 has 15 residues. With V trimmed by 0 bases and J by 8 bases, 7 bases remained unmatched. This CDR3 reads CASSLSTTGGKGYTF. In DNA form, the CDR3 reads TGTGCCAGCAGTTTATCGACGACAGGGGGGAAGGGCTACACCTTC.

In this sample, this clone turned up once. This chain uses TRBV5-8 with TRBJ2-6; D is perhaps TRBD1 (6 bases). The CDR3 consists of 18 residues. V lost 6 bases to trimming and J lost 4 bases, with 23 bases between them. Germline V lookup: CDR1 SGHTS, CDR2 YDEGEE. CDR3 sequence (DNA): TGTGCCAGCAACACCCTAAGGCTGACGCAGGGGGGGGCCAACGTCCTGACTTTC. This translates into CASNTLRLTQGGANVLTF.

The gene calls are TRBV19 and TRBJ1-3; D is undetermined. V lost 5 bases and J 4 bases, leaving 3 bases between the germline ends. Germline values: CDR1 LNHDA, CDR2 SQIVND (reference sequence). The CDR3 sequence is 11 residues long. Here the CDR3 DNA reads TGTGCCAGTAGTTCGGGAAACACCATATATTTT. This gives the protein CASSSGNTIYF.

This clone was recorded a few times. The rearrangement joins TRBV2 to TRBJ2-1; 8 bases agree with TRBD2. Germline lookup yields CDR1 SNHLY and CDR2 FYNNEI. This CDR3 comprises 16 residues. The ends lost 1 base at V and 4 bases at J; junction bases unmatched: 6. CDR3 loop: CASSEVGTSPYNEQFF. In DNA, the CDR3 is TGTGCCAGCAGTGAAGTGGGGACTAGTCCTTACAATGAGCAGTTCTTC.

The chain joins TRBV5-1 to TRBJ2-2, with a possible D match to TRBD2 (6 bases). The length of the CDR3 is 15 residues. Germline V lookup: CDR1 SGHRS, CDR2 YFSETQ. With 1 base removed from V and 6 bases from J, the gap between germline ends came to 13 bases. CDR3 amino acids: CASSLFVGRAGELFF. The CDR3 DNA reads TGCGCCAGCAGCTTGTTTGTCGGGAGAGCCGGGGAGCTGTTTTTT.

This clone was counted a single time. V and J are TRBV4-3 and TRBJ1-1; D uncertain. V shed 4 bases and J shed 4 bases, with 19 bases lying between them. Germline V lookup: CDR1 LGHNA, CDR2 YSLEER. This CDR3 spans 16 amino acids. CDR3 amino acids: CASSPTPGQEGTEAFF. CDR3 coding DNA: TGCGCCAGCAGCCCCACCCCCGGCCAGGAGGGCACTGAAGCTTTCTTT.

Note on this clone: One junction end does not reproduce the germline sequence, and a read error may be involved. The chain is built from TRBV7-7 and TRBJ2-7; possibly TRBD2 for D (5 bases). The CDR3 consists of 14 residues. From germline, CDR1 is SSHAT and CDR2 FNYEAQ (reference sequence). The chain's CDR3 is CASSLGRGHYEQYF. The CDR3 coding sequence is TGTGCTAGCAGCTTAGGCAGAGGGCACTACGAGCAGTACTTC.

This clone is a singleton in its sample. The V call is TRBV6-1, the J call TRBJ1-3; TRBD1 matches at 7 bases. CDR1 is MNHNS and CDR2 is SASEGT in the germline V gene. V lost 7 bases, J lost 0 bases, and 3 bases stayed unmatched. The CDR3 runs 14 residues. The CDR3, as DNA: TGTGCCAGCACCCAGGGGGTCTCTGGAAACACCATATATTTT. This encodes CASTQGVSGNTIYF.

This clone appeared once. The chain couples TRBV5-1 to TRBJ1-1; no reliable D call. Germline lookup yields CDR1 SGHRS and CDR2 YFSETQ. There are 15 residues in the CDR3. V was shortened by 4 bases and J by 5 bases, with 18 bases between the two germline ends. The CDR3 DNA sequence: TGCGCCAGCAGCCGAGGAACCAGTCAGATGACTGAAGCTTTCTTT. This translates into CASSRGTSQMTEAFF.

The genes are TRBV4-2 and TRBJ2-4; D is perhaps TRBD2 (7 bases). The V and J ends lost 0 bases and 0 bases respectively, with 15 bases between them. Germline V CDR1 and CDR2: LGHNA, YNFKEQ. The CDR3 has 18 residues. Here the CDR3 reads CASSQEGGAGLAKNIQYF. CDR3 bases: TGTGCCAGCAGCCAAGAGGGGGGGGCAGGTTTAGCCAAAAACATTCAGTACTTC.

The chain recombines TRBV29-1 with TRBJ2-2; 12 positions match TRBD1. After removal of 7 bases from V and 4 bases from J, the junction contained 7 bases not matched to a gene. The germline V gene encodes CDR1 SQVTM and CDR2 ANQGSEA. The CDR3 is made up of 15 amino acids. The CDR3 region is CSAKLGQGATGELFF. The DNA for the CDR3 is TGCAGCGCAAAGCTGGGACAGGGGGCCACCGGGGAGCTGTTTTTT.

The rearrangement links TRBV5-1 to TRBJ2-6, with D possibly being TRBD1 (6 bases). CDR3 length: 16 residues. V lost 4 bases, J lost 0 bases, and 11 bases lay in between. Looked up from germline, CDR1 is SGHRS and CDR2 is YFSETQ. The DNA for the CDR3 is TGCGCCAGCAGCCTTCTGGACAGCTCTGGGGCCAACGTCCTGACTTTC. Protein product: CASSLLDSSGANVLTF.

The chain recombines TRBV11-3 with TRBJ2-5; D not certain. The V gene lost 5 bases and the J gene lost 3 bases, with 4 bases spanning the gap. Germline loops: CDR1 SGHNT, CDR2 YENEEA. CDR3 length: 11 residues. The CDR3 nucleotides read TGTGCCAGCAGCCGCGAAGAGACCCAGTACTTC. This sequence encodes CASSREETQYF. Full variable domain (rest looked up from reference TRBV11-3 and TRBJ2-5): EAGVVQSPRYKIIEKKQPVAFWCNPISGHNTLYWYLQNLGQGPELLIRYENEEAVDDSQLPKDRFSAERLKGVDSTLKIQPAELGDSAVYLCASSREETQYFGPGTRLLVL.

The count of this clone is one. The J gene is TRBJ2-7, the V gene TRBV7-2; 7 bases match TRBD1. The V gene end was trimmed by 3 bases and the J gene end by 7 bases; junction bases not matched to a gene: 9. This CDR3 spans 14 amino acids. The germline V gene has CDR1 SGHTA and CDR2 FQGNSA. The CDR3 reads CASSFDRVVEEQYF. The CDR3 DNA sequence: TGTGCCAGCAGCTTTGACAGGGTAGTTGAGGAGCAGTACTTC.

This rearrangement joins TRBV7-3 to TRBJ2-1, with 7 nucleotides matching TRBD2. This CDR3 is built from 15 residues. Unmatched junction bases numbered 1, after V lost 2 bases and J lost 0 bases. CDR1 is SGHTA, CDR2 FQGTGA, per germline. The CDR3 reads CASSLVAGSYNEQFF. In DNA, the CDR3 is TGTGCCAGCAGCTTAGTAGCGGGCTCCTACAATGAGCAGTTCTTC.

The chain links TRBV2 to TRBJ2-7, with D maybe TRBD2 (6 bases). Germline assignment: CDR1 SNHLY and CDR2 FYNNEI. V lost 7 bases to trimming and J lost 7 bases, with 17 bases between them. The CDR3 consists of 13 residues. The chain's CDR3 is CASMLGLVWEQYF. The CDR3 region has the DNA TGTGCCAGCATGTTGGGACTTGTATGGGAGCAGTACTTC.

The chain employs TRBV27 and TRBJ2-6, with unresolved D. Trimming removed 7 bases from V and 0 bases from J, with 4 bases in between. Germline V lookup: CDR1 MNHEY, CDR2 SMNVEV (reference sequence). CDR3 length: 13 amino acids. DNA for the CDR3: TGTGCCAGCACCTACTCTGGGGCCAACGTCCTGACTTTC. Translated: CASTYSGANVLTF.

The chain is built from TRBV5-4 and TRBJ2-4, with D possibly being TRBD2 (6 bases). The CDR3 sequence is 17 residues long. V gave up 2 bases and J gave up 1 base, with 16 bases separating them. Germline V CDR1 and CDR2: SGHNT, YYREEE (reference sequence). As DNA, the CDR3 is TGTGCCAGCAGCTTCGGTGCGACGGGACTGGCCAAAAACATTCAGTACTTC. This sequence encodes CASSFGATGLAKNIQYF. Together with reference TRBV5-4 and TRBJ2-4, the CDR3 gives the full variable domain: ETGVTQSPTHLIKTRGQQVTLRCSSQSGHNTVSWYQQALGQGPQFIFQYYREEENGRGNFPPRFSGLQFPNYSSELNVNALELDDSALYLCASSFGATGLAKNIQYFGAGTRLSVL.

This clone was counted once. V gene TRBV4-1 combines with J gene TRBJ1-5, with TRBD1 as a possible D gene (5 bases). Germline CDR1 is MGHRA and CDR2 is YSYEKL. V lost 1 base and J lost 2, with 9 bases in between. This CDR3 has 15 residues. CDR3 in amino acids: CASSQAGVGNQPQHF. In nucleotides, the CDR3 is TGCGCCAGCAGCCAAGCGGGGGTCGGCAATCAGCCCCAGCATTTT.

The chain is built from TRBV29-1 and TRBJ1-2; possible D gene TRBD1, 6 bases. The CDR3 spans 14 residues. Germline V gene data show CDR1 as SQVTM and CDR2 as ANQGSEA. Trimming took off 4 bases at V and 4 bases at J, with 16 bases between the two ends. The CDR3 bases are TGCAGCGTTGGAGAGGCTGGGGGCCCCTATGGCTACACCTTC. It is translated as CSVGEAGGPYGYTF.

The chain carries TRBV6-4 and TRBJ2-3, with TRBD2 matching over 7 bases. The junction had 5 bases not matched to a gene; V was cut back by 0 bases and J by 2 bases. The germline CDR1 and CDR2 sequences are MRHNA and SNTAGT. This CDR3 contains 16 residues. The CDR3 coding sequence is TGTGCCAGCAGTGACTCGGGGGAGGGCCCCACAGATACGCAGTATTTT. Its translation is CASSDSGEGPTDTQYF.

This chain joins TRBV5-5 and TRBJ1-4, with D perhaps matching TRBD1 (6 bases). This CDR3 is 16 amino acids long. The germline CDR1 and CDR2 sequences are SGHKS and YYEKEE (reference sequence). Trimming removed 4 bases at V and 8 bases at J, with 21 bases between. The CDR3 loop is CASSPRQDARVEKLFF. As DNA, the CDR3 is TGTGCCAGCAGCCCAAGACAGGACGCCCGGGTGGAAAAACTGTTTTTT.

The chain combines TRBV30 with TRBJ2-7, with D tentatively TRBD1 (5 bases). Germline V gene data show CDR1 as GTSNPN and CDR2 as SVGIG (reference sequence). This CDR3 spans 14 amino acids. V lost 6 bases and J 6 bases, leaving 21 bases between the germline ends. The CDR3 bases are TGTGCCTGTGTCAGGGTATTGGCCCCGTTCGAGCAGTACTTC. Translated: CACVRVLAPFEQYF.

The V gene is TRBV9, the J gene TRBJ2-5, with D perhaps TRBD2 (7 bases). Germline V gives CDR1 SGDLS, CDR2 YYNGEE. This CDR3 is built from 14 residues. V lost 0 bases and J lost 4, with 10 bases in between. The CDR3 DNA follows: TGTGCCAGCAGCGTAGGGGGAGGGGGAGAGACCCAGTACTTC. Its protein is CASSVGGGGETQYF.

CDR3 protein: CASSQDRQVVAEAFF. The CDR3 DNA is TGCGCCAGCAGCCAAGACCGACAGGTCGTGGCTGAAGCTTTCTTT. The chain carries TRBV4-3 and TRBJ1-1; D possibly corresponds to TRBD1 (6 bases). The germline V gene has CDR1 LGHNA and CDR2 YSLEER. Trimming took off 0 bases at V and 6 bases at J, with 14 bases between the two ends. The CDR3 loop spans 15 amino acids.

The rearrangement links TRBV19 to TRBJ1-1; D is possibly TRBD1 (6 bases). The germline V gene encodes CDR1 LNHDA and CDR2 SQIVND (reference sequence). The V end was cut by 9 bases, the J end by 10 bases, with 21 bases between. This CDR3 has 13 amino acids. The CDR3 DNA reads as TGTGCCAGCAGAGACTTCCGGACAGTGGCAGCTTTCTTT. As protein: CASRDFRTVAAFF.